The 9 T cell receptor beta chains below all came from one sample that was sequenced in a study of long-term antiretroviral therapy in people with HIV. Researchers ran immunoSEQ v3.0 at survey level. Libraries were prepared by immunoSEQ multiplex PCR; TCRdb keeps only in-frame clonotypes and omits some of them. The table records around 20,000 clones, roughly 70% of them present only once. The specimen was unsorted PBMCs, collected 0.5 years before starting antiretroviral therapy. The receptors stem from a man aged 18-30 years with HIV.

This sequence joins TRBV11-2 and TRBJ2-5, with TRBD1 matching 9 bases. CDR3 size: 15 residues. J was trimmed by 4 bases and V by 4 bases; bases with no gene match: 7. The V gene's germline CDR1 is SGHAT and CDR2 FQNNGV. CDR3 sequence: CASSSTGGAGETQYF. Here the CDR3 DNA reads TGTGCCAGCAGCTCTACAGGGGGCGCGGGAGAGACCCAGTACTTC.

This clone came up a few times. The rearrangement uses TRBV5-5 and TRBJ1-2; D is unresolved. Trimming shortened V by 4 bases and J by 4 bases, and 8 bases separated the two germline ends. Per the germline V gene, CDR1 is SGHKS and CDR2 is YYEKEE (reference sequence). The CDR3 is made up of 12 amino acids. This CDR3 reads CASSDGSYGYTF. In DNA form, the CDR3 reads TGTGCCAGCAGCGACGGGTCCTATGGCTACACCTTC.

The chain combines TRBV28 with TRBJ2-7, with D perhaps TRBD2 (5 bases). CDR1 is MDHEN, CDR2 SYDVKM, per germline. V was clipped by 5 bases and J by 2 bases, with 10 bases between them. The CDR3 covers 13 residues. DNA of the CDR3: TGTGCCAGCAGTGCGGGTGAACCCTACGAGCAGTACTTC. Its protein is CASSAGEPYEQYF.

The chain combines TRBV7-9 with TRBJ2-1; D possibly matches TRBD1 or TRBD2 (5 bases each). The CDR3 length is 15 residues. V was clipped by 0 bases and J by 4 bases, with 10 bases between them. CDR1 is SEHNR and CDR2 is FQNEAQ in the germline V gene (reference sequence). In nucleotides, the CDR3 is TGTGCCAGCAGCTTAGCAGGGACGACTTACAATGAGCAGTTCTTC. Residues: CASSLAGTTYNEQFF. The complete variable domain, with remaining parts taken from reference TRBV7-9 and TRBJ2-1, reads DTGVSQNPRHKITKRGQNVTFRCDPISEHNRLYWYRQTLGQGPEFLTYFQNEAQLEKSRLLSDRFSAERPKGSFSTLEIQRTEQGDSAMYLCASSLAGTTYNEQFFGPGTRLTVL.

The chain joins TRBV4-1 to TRBJ2-7, with no clear D. CDR1 is MGHRA and CDR2 is YSYEKL in the germline V gene. This CDR3 has 14 residues. Deletions cut 2 bases from V and 2 bases from J, with 10 bases between. The CDR3 region is CASSQRDRTYEQYF. The CDR3 coding sequence is TGCGCCAGCAGCCAACGAGATCGTACCTACGAGCAGTACTTC.

V gene TRBV7-2 combines with J gene TRBJ2-1; D is undetermined. Germline CDR1 reads SGHTA; CDR2 reads FQGNSA. V shed 1 base and J shed 10 bases, with 8 bases lying between them. The CDR3 extends over 12 amino acids. The CDR3: CASSLGPGEQFF. CDR3 sequence (DNA): TGTGCCAGCAGCTTAGGGCCAGGCGAGCAGTTCTTC.

V usage is TRBV5-4 and J usage is TRBJ2-1; 9 positions agree with TRBD2. The CDR3 spans 14 residues. CDR1 is SGHNT, CDR2 YYREEE, per germline (reference sequence). The V gene end was trimmed by 5 bases and the J gene end by 5 bases; junction bases not matched to a gene: 5. CDR3 in DNA: TGTGCCAGCAGAACGGGACTAGCAAACAATGAGCAGTTCTTC. Its protein product is CASRTGLANNEQFF.

V usage is TRBV4-3 and J usage is TRBJ1-1, with TRBD1 as a possible D gene (5 bases). Trimming took off 1 base at V and 0 bases at J, with 6 bases between the two ends. Germline V CDR1 and CDR2: LGHNA, YSLEER. The CDR3 contains 14 residues. The CDR3 here is CASSQAGLNTEAFF. The CDR3 DNA follows: TGCGCCAGCAGCCAAGCGGGGCTGAACACTGAAGCTTTCTTT.

The rearrangement uses TRBV5-6 and TRBJ1-2, with D hard to call. CDR3 length equals 15 residues. The V gene's germline CDR1 is SGHDT and CDR2 YYEEEE. V was trimmed by 3 bases and J by 3 bases, leaving 15 bases between them. In nucleotides, the CDR3 is TGTGCCAGCAGCTCGCTCAGGATAAGGGACTATGGCTACACCTTC. This translates into CASSSLRIRDYGYTF.